This T cell receptor (beta chain) was observed in a study of radiotherapy plus CTLA-4 blockade in lung cancer. Germline lookup yields CDR1 LGHNT and CDR2 FRNRAP. This CDR3 has 14 residues. Trimming stripped 2 bases from V and 5 bases from J, with 11 bases between. TCRdb keeps only in-frame clones here, not all; method: immunoSEQ multiplex PCR. The sample yields some 70,000 clones, 79% seen once. This chain connects TRBV12-5 to TRBJ2-3; D is undetermined. The origin of this receptor is a human donor with non-small cell lung cancer who had a complete response to radiotherapy plus ipilimumab. The sample consisted of peripheral blood, taken from a patient treated with radiotherapy plus ipilimumab. The CDR3 DNA reads TGTGCTAGTGGTTTGAGTAGGTCGGAAGATACGCAGTATTTT. Residues: CASGLSRSEDTQYF.